This is a list of T cell receptor beta chains from one sample in a study of T cell responses to AZD1222 COVID-19 vaccine. Repertoires were generated with immunoSEQ multiplex PCR, while TCRdb's copy carries only in-frame clones and drops some. This table holds approximately 99,000 clones, around 84% found once. The sequences come from peripheral blood, collected on day 0 of AZD1222 vaccination. These receptors all come from an adult in good health. The CDR3 runs from the conserved cysteine through the conserved F or W. Fields, in order: D gene, J gene, clone size, V gene, CDR3 DNA, CDR3 protein. A D gene is named only where the DNA matches it firmly. Rows give clone size only sometimes, using once, few, many, or a class for an expanded clone.

NA	TRBJ1-2	few	TRBV5-4	TGTGCCAGCAGCTTGGCAGGACAGAGCTATGGCTACACCTTC	CASSLAGQSYGYTF
TRBD1	TRBJ1-5	NA	TRBV28	TGTCCCAGCAGTCCACACGACAGGGTCGTGGGACATTTT	CPSSPHDRVVGHF
NA	TRBJ2-1	NA	TRBV5-8	TGTGCCAGCAGCTTGGACTGGTTGACAGGCCCCAATGAGCAGTTCTTC	CASSLDWLTGPNEQFF
NA	TRBJ2-2	NA	TRBV20-1	TGCAGTGCTTTGGACTTCCCGGAGCTGTTTTTT	CSALDFPELFF
NA	TRBJ2-7	NA	TRBV2	TGTGCCAGCAGTGATTTGGCTAGACACTACGAGCAGTACTTC	CASSDLARHYEQYF
NA	TRBJ1-6	NA	TRBV4-3	TGCGCCAGCAGCCAAGCTGGACGCGGAAATTCACCCCTCCACTTT	CASSQAGRGNSPLHF
TRBD1	TRBJ2-2	few	TRBV28	TGTGCCAGCAGTTTATTGAGCCAGGGGGCATGGGAGCTGTTTTTT	CASSLLSQGAWELFF
NA	TRBJ1-5	NA	TRBV5-5	TGTGCCAGCAGCTTGGGTCAACCATATAGCAATCAGCCCCAGCATTTT	CASSLGQPYSNQPQHF
NA	TRBJ1-5	NA	TRBV6-6	TGTGCCAGCAGTTATCGACAGTCCAATCAGCCCCAGCATTTT	CASSYRQSNQPQHF
TRBD1	TRBJ1-5	NA	TRBV6-5	TGTGCCAGCAGATCGTTACAGGGGGGTCAGCCCCAGCATTTT	CASRSLQGGQPQHF
NA	TRBJ2-2	NA	TRBV5-8	TGTGCCAGCAGCACAGTGTGGAACGCGAACACCGGGGAGCTGTTTTTT	CASSTVWNANTGELFF
NA	TRBJ2-2	NA	TRBV5-4	TGTGCCAGCAGCACTCTGGACAAGGGGGAGCTGTTTTTT	CASSTLDKGELFF
NA	TRBJ2-3	NA	TRBV7-8	TGTGCCAGCAGCTTAGACGGAGGTGAGACAGATACGCAGTATTTT	CASSLDGGETDTQYF
NA	TRBJ1-2	NA	TRBV5-1	TGCGCCAGCAGCTTGTCCCAGTATGGCTACACCTTC	CASSLSQYGYTF
NA	TRBJ2-5	NA	TRBV24-1	TGTGCCACCAGTGATTTGGGCAGGGAGGAGACCCAGTACTTC	CATSDLGREETQYF
NA	TRBJ1-1	once	TRBV3-1/TRBV3-2	TGTGCCAGCAGCCTCCAAGAAGTCGACACTGAAGCTTTCTTT	CASSLQEVDTEAFF
NA	TRBJ2-6	NA	TRBV6-5	TGTGCCAGCACCTCTCGGGGGGCCAACGTCCTGACTTTC	CASTSRGANVLTF
NA	TRBJ2-1	NA	TRBV14	TGTGCCAGCAGCCAAGCCGAGGCGGGTGAGCAGTTCTTC	CASSQAEAGEQFF
NA	TRBJ1-2	NA	TRBV15	TGTGCCACCAGCAGTACAGAGGGGAACGGCTACACCTTC	CATSSTEGNGYTF
TRBD1	TRBJ2-4	NA	TRBV7-2	TGTGCCAGCAGCTCCCCCGGGACAGGGTCAAACATTCAGTACTTC	CASSSPGTGSNIQYF
NA	TRBJ2-5	NA	TRBV2	TGTGCCAGCAGTGAAGTAATAGCGGGACAGGATTCGACCCAGTACTTC	CASSEVIAGQDSTQYF
TRBD2	TRBJ2-5	NA	TRBV19	TGTGCCAGTAGTCCAGGACTAGCGGGGGAGACCCAGTACTTC	CASSPGLAGETQYF
NA	TRBJ1-1	NA	TRBV30	TGTGCCTGGAGTGGGACGGGGGGGCAAACTGAAGCTTTCTTT	CAWSGTGGQTEAFF
NA	TRBJ2-5	NA	TRBV20-1	TGCAGTGCTGGGTCGGAGACCCAGTACTTC	CSAGSETQYF
TRBD2	TRBJ2-5	NA	TRBV3-1/TRBV3-2	TGTGCCAGCAGCCAAGATCGGGTACTAGCGGGGGGCCCCAAAGAGACCCAGTACTTC	CASSQDRVLAGGPKETQYF
NA	TRBJ2-7	NA	TRBV29-1	TGCAGCGTTGAACCCAGGGACACGAAGTACGAGCAGTACTTC	CSVEPRDTKYEQYF
NA	TRBJ2-7	NA	TRBV27	TGTGCCAGCAGTCCGTTCCGCCAGAGCGGCCGCTCGATCTCCTACGAGCAGTACTTC	CASSPFRQSGRSISYEQYF
TRBD2	TRBJ2-3	once	TRBV6-5	TGTGCCAGCAGTTACGAGTCGGGGGGGAGCGCAGATACGCAGTATTTT	CASSYESGGSADTQYF
NA	TRBJ2-3	NA	TRBV7-2	TGTGCCAGCAGCGCCAAGACCCTGACCGGTACGCAGTATTTT	CASSAKTLTGTQYF
TRBD1	TRBJ2-6	NA	TRBV28	TGTGCCAGCAGTCCGCCGACAGGGAGAGGCTCTGGGGCCAACGTCCTGACTTTC	CASSPPTGRGSGANVLTF
NA	TRBJ2-7	once	TRBV6-5	TGTGCCAGCCAGGATTCATTCGGGATCCGGGACGAGCAGTACTTC	CASQDSFGIRDEQYF
NA	TRBJ1-5	NA	TRBV6-5	TGTGCCAGCCGCCGGACAGCTAATCAGCCCCAGCATTTT	CASRRTANQPQHF
NA	TRBJ1-2	once	TRBV28	TGTGCCAGCAGCTTCAGAGGGAGGGATGGTGGCTACACCTTC	CASSFRGRDGGYTF
NA	TRBJ2-7	NA	TRBV5-1	TGCGCCAGCAGCTTGGACAGAGCCTCCTACGAGCAGTACTTC	CASSLDRASYEQYF
NA	TRBJ2-2	NA	TRBV11-2	TGTGCCAGCAGCTTAGATCAGCGGTGGGGGGCGAACACCGGGGAGCTGTTTTTT	CASSLDQRWGANTGELFF
TRBD1	TRBJ1-5	once	TRBV6-5	TGTGCCAGCAGTTTAGGACAGGGAGATCAGCCCCAGCATTTT	CASSLGQGDQPQHF
TRBD2	TRBJ2-7	NA	TRBV11-1	TGTGCCAGCAGCTCTGGACTAGAGTACGAGCAGTACTTC	CASSSGLEYEQYF
NA	TRBJ1-2	NA	TRBV30	TGTGCCTGGAGAACAGACAGGCCACATGGCTACACCTTC	CAWRTDRPHGYTF
TRBD2	TRBJ2-3	NA	TRBV6-1	TGTGCCAGCAGTGAAGTAGCGGGGGTCACAGATACGCAGTATTTT	CASSEVAGVTDTQYF
NA	TRBJ1-3	NA	TRBV6-5	TGTGCCAGCAGTTACACCCTGGGGGCTGGAAACACCATATATTTT	CASSYTLGAGNTIYF
NA	TRBJ2-3	NA	TRBV11-2	TGTGCCAGCAGCTCCGAAGGGGGGCGCCGCCGAGATACGCAGTATTTT	CASSSEGGRRRDTQYF
NA	TRBJ1-1	NA	TRBV2	TGTGCCTTAACCAAGCCAACCGGGACGATGAACACTGAAGCTTTCTTT	CALTKPTGTMNTEAFF
NA	TRBJ2-3	once	TRBV7-2	TGTGCCAGCAGCTTAGGTTGGGGGGCAACAGATACGCAGTATTTT	CASSLGWGATDTQYF
NA	TRBJ2-3	NA	TRBV6-1	TGTGCCAGCAGTGAAGAGGGCAGGGTTGGAGATACGCAGTATTTT	CASSEEGRVGDTQYF
NA	TRBJ2-2	NA	TRBV5-4	TGTGCCAGCAGCTTAGCCGGCTTCACCGGGGAGCTGTTTTTT	CASSLAGFTGELFF
NA	TRBJ2-5	NA	TRBV5-4	TGTGCCAGCAGCTTGGTTGCCTTTCAAGAGACCCAGTACTTC	CASSLVAFQETQYF
TRBD1	TRBJ1-6	NA	TRBV6-6	TGTGCCAGCAGTCGATCCCCCGGGACAGGAGGCAATTCACCCCTCCACTTT	CASSRSPGTGGNSPLHF
NA	TRBJ1-1	NA	TRBV7-9	TGTGCCAGCATGAGGGTGGCGGACACTGAAGCTTTCTTT	CASMRVADTEAFF
NA	TRBJ1-1	NA	TRBV30	TGTGCCTGGAGTACGCTCTTGGACACTGAAGCTTTCTTT	CAWSTLLDTEAFF
NA	TRBJ2-5	NA	TRBV12-5	TGTGCTAGTGGTTTTGGAGCGGGCAGGGAAGGCCAAGAGACCCAGTACTTC	CASGFGAGREGQETQYF